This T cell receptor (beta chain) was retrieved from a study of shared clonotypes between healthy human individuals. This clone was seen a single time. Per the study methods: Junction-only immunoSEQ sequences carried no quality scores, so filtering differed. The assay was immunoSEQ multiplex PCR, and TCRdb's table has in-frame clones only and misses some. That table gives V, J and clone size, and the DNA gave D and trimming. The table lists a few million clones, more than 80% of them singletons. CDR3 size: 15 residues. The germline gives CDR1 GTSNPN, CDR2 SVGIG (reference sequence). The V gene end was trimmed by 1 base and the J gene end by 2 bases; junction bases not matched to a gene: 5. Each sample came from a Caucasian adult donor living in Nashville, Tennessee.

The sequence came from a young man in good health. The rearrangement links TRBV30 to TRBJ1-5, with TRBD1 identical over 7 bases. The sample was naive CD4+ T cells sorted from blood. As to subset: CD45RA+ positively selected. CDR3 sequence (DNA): TGTGCCTGGAGTGGAAGGGGGCAGGGCAATCAGCCCCAGCATTTT. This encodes CAWSGRGQGNQPQHF.